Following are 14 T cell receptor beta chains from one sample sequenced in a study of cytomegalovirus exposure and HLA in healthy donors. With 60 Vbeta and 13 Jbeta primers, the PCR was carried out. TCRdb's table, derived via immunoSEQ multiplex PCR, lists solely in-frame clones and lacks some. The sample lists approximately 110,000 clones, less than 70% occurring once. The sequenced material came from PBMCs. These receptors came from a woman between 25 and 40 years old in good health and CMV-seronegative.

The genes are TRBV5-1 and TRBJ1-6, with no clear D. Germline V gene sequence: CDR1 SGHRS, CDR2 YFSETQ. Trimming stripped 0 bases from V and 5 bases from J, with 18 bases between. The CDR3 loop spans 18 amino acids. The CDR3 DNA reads TGCGCCAGCAGCTTGGGAGGCGCAGCCCTCTTCCATAATTCACCCCTCCACTTT. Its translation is CASSLGGAALFHNSPLHF.

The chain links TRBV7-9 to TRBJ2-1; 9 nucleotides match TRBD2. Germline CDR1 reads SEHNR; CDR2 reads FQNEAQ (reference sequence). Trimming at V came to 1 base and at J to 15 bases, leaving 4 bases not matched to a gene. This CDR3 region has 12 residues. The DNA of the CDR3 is TGTGCCAGCAGCTTAGGCCCGACTAGCGGGTTCTTC. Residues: CASSLGPTSGFF.

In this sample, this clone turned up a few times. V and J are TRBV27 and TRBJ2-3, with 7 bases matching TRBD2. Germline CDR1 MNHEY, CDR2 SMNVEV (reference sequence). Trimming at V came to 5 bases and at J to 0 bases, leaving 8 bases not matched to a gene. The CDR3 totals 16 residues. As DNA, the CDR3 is TGTGCCAGCAGTCCACCTAGCGGTTCGAGCACAGATACGCAGTATTTT. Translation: CASSPPSGSSTDTQYF.

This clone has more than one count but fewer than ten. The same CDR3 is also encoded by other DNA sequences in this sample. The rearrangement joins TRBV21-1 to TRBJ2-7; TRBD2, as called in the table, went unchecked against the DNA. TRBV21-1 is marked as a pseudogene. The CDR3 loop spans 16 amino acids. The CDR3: CASSKPEGGRMDEQYF. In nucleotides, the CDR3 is TGTGCCAGCAGCAAGCCCGAGGGGGGGCGGATGGACGAGCAGTACTTC.

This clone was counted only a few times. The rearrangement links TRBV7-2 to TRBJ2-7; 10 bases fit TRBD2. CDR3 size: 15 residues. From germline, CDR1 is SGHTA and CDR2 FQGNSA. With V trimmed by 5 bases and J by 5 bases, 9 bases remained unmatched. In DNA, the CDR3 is TGTGCCAGCAGCAAAGAAGCGGGAGGGCCCAACGAGCAGTACTTC. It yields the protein CASSKEAGGPNEQYF. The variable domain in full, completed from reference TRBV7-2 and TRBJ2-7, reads GAGVSQSPSNKVTEKGKDVELRCDPISGHTALYWYRQSLGQGLEFLIYFQGNSAPDKSGLPSDRFSAERTGGSVSTLTIQRTQQEDSAVYLCASSKEAGGPNEQYFGPGTRLTVT.

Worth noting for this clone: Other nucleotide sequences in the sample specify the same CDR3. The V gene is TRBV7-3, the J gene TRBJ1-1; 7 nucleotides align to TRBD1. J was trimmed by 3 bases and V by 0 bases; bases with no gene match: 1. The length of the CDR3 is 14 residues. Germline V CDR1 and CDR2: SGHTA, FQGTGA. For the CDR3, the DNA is TGTGCCAGCAGCTTAACAGGGGGCGACACTGAAGCTTTCTTT. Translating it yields CASSLTGGDTEAFF.

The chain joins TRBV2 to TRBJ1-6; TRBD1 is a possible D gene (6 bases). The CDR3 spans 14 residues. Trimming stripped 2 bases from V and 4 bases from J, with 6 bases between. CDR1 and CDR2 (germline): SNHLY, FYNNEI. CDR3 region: CASSEQGYNSPLHF. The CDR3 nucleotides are TGTGCCAGCAGTGAACAGGGGTATAATTCACCCCTCCACTTT.

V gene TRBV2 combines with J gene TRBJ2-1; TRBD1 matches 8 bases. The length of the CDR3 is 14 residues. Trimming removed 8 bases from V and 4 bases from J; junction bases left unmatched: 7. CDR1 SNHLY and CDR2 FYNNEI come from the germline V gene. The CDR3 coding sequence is TGTGCCAGCCGGGGGACAGGAGATTACAATGAGCAGTTCTTC. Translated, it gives CASRGTGDYNEQFF. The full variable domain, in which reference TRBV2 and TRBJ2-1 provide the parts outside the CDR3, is EPEVTQTPSHQVTQMGQEVILRCVPISNHLYFYWYRQILGQKVEFLVSFYNNEISEKSEIFDDQFSVERPDGSNFTLKIRSTKLEDSAMYFCASRGTGDYNEQFFGPGTRLTVL.

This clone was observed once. CDR3 protein: CASGAGLAGLGSYEQYF. The CDR3, as DNA: TGTGCTAGTGGTGCCGGACTAGCGGGCTTGGGCTCCTACGAGCAGTACTTC. This sequence joins TRBV12-5 and TRBJ2-7; 11 bases agree with TRBD2. Trimming took 5 bases from V and 0 from J; bases not matched to a gene: 9. The CDR3 runs to 17 residues. Germline values: CDR1 LGHNT, CDR2 FRNRAP.

In DNA form, the CDR3 reads TGCGCCAGCAGCCCGGGGTCGGGAGGCCGCCACGGTACGCAGTATTTT. It is translated as CASSPGSGGRHGTQYF. The chain uses TRBV5-1 and TRBJ2-3, with 7 nucleotides matching TRBD2. The CDR3 length is 16 residues. V was clipped by 4 bases and J by 8 bases; unmatched bases: 16. Germline CDR1 and CDR2: SGHRS and YFSETQ.

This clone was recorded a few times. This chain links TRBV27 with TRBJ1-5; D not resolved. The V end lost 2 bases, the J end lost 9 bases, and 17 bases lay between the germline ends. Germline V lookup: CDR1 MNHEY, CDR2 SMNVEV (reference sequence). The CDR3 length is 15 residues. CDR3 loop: CASSLKGVGETPQHF. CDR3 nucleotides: TGTGCCAGCAGTTTAAAGGGAGTCGGGGAAACGCCCCAGCATTTT.

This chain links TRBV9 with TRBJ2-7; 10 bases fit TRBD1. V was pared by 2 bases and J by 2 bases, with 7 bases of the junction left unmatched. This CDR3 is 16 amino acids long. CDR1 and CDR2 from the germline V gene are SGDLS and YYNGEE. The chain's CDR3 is CASSVSGQGGAYEQYF. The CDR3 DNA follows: TGTGCCAGCAGCGTCAGCGGACAGGGGGGGGCCTACGAGCAGTACTTC.

The CDR3 region has the DNA TGTGCCAGCAGCTTTGTCGACAGTTCCTACGAGCAGTACTTC. Translation gives CASSFVDSSYEQYF. The genes are TRBV7-8 and TRBJ2-7; D possibly corresponds to TRBD1 (5 bases). V lost 3 bases to trimming and J lost 1 base, with 10 bases between them. Germline CDR1 reads SGHVS; CDR2 reads FQNEAQ. The CDR3 is 14 residues long.

DNA for the CDR3: TGTGCCAGCAGCCAAGATGGGACAGGGGTGGAGACCCAGTACTTC. Its protein is CASSQDGTGVETQYF. The chain has TRBV4-2 and TRBJ2-5; TRBD1 matches at 10 bases. With V trimmed by 0 bases and J by 5 bases, 3 bases remained unmatched. The germline CDR1 and CDR2 sequences are LGHNA and YNFKEQ. The CDR3 length is 15 residues.